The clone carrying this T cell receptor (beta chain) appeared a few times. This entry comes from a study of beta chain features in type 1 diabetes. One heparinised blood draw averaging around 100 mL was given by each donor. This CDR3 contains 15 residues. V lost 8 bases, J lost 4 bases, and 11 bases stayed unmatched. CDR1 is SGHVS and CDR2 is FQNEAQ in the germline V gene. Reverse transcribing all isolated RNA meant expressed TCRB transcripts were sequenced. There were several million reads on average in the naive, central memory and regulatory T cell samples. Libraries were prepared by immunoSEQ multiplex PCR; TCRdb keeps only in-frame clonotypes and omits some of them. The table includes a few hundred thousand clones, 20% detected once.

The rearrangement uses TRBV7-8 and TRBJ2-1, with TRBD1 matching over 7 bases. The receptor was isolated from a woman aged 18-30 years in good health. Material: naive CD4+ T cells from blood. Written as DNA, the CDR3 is TGTGCCAGCCAGAAGGGAAGGGGGCCTTACAATGAGCAGTTCTTC. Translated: CASQKGRGPYNEQFF.